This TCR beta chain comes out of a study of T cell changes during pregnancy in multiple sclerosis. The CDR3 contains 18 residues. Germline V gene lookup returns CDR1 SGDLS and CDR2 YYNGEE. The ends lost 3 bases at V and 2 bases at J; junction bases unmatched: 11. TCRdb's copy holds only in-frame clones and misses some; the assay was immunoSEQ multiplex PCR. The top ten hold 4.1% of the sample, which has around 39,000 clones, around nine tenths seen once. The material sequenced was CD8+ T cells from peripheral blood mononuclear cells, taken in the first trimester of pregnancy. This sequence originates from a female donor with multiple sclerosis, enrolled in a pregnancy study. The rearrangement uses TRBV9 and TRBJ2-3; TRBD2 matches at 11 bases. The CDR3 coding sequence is TGTGCCAGCAGCGCGGAAACTAGCGGGGGCCGAATCACAGATACGCAGTATTTT. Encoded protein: CASSAETSGGRITDTQYF.